The 9 T cell receptor beta chains in this list originate from one sample, sequenced in a study of cytomegalovirus exposure and HLA in healthy donors. The PCR was carried out with 60 Vbeta primers and 13 Jbeta primers. Clones were sequenced by immunoSEQ multiplex PCR, and TCRdb holds only the in-frame ones, with some missing. The table records around 150,000 clones, 79% of them present only once. The sample taken for sequencing was PBMCs. These receptors were collected from a man between 35 and 55 years old in good health and CMV-seropositive.

The chain couples TRBV7-9 to TRBJ1-5; the D is unclear. CDR1 SEHNR and CDR2 FQNEAQ come from the germline V gene (reference sequence). V gave up 2 bases and J gave up 4 bases, with 9 bases separating them. The CDR3 length is 14 residues. DNA of the CDR3: TGTGCCAGCAGCTTAATCTCTGAGAATCAGCCCCAGCATTTT. Translating gives CASSLISENQPQHF.

The V and J genes are TRBV5-1 and TRBJ2-3; 7 bases fit TRBD2. The J segment lost 2 bases and the V segment lost 3 bases, leaving 9 bases of the junction unmatched. The length of the CDR3 is 16 residues. Looked up from germline, CDR1 is SGHRS and CDR2 is YFSETQ. CDR3 sequence (DNA): TGCGCCAGCAGCTCGTTGGGCGGGAGAACCACAGATACGCAGTATTTT. This sequence encodes CASSSLGGRTTDTQYF.

The rearrangement joins TRBV29-1 to TRBJ2-3; 16 positions agree with TRBD2. In germline, CDR1 is SQVTM, CDR2 ANQGSEA. This CDR3 spans 20 amino acids. J gave up 3 bases and V 1 base, and 13 bases lay outside the gene matches. The CDR3 bases are TGCAGCGTTGAAGGTGACAGGGGGACGGGACTAGCGGGAGGGACAGATACGCAGTATTTT. Translation gives CSVEGDRGTGLAGGTDTQYF.

In the case of this clone: The sample carries other DNA sequences with the same CDR3. The chain couples TRBV19 to TRBJ1-3; D is unclear. CDR1 and CDR2 from the germline V gene are LNHDA and SQIVND (reference sequence). The CDR3 runs to 12 residues. The V end was cut by 9 bases, the J end by 0 bases, with 6 bases between. The CDR3 coding sequence is TGTGCCAGCAGAAGCTCTGGAAACACCATATATTTT. It is translated as CASRSSGNTIYF.

The chain carries TRBV21-1 and TRBJ2-7; TRBD2 was called by the table and not checked on the DNA. TRBV21-1 is a listed pseudogene. The CDR3 totals 13 residues. The CDR3 sequence is CASGTSGSYEQYF. CDR3 bases: TGTGCCAGCGGGACTAGCGGGAGTTACGAGCAGTACTTC.

The rearrangement uses TRBV6-1 and TRBJ1-6; D might be TRBD1 (5 bases). The CDR3 covers 15 residues. Germline CDR1 MNHNS, CDR2 SASEGT. The V end lost 1 base, the J end lost 9 bases, and 13 bases lay between the germline ends. For the CDR3, the DNA is TGTGCCAGCAGTGAAGGTACACAGGAGGGTTCACCCCTCCACTTT. Translated: CASSEGTQEGSPLHF.

V is TRBV5-1 and J is TRBJ1-1; 9 bases match TRBD1. Germline V gives CDR1 SGHRS, CDR2 YFSETQ. CDR3 length: 16 residues. Germline trimming cut 5 bases from V and 1 base from J; bases unmatched to any gene: 9. CDR3 in DNA: TGCGCCAGCAGAACAAATCCGGGACAGGGGAACACTGAAGCTTTCTTT. It is translated as CASRTNPGQGNTEAFF.

V usage is TRBV6-6 and J usage is TRBJ2-1, with 7 positions matching TRBD1. Losses at the gene ends were 0 bases for V and 10 bases for J; bases not matched to a gene: 6. Germline V CDR1 and CDR2: MNHNY, SVGAGI (reference sequence). This CDR3 has 14 residues. The CDR3 spells CASSYSALTGEQFF. CDR3 DNA sequence: TGTGCCAGCAGTTACTCTGCCCTGACAGGGGAGCAGTTCTTC.

The chain is built from TRBV15 and TRBJ1-1, with 7 bases fitting TRBD1. The V gene end was trimmed by 2 bases and the J gene end by 5 bases; junction bases not matched to a gene: 2. The CDR3 is 13 amino acids. Looked up from germline, CDR1 is LNHNV and CDR2 is YYDKDF (reference sequence). CDR3 sequence: CATSRSRGTEAFF. CDR3 bases: TGTGCCACCAGCAGATCCAGGGGGACTGAAGCTTTCTTT.